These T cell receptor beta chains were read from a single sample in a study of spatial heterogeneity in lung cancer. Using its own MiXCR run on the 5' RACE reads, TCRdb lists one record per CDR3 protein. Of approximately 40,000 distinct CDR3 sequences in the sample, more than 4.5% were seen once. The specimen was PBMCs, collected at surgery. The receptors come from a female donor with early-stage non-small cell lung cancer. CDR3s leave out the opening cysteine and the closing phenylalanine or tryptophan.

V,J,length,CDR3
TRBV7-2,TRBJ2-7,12,ASRGGGYSYEQY
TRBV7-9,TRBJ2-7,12,ASSAGTSGYEQY
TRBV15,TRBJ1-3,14,ATSRPRGNAGNTIY
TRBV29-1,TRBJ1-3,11,SVTPVSGNTIY
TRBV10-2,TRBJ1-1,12,ASSEIEVGTEAF
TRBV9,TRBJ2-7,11,ASSVIGSSEQY
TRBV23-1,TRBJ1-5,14,ASSQSKGDGNQPQH
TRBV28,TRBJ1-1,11,ASRSGVVTEAF
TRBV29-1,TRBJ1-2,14,SVRRQGQIGQYGYT
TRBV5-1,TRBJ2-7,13,ASSLPGGRNYEQY
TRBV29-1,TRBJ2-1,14,SVQTGTGESYNEQF
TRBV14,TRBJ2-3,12,ASSPYQGTDTQY
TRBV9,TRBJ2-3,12,ASSVGTGIDTQY
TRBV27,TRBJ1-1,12,ASSDPPRATEAF
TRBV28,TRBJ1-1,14,ASSSGTLTMNTEAF
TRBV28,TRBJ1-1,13,ASSLSTEFNTEAF
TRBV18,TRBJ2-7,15,ASSPSNNDRHRYEQY
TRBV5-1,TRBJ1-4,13,ASSLAYRDTEKLF
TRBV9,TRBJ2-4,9,ASSVGGIQY
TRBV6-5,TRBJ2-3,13,ASRSSGTSTDTQY
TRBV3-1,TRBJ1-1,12,ASSQDLDRTEAF
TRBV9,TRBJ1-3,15,ASSVGPGQGSGNTIY
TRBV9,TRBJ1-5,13,ASSVDGVSNQPQH
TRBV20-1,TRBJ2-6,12,SADRRTGANVLT
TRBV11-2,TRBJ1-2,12,ASSLGGAYGGYT
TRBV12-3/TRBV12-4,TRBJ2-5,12,ASSSRTGRETQY
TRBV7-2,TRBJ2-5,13,ASTIGADSQETQY
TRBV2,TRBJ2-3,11,ASRLRGADTQY
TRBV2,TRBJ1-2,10,ASTGTGDGYT
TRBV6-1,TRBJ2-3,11,ASSVGYTDTQY
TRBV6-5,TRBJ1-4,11,ASSGGYGEKLF
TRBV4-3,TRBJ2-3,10,ASSQYTDTQY
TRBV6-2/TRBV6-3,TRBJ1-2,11,ASSYDRFNGYT
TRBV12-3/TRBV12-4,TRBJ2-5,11,ASSRDWGETQY
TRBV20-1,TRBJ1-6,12,SARGSSYNSPLH
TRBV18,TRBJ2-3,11,ASSPSGTHTQY
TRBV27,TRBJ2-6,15,ASSRVQTGEGANVLT
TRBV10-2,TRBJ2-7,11,ATRRDTSYEQY
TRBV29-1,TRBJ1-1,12,SVEGTVSNTEAF
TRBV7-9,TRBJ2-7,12,ASTGQAAPGEQY
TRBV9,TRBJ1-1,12,ASSVGITNTEAF
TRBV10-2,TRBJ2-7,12,ASSEPGLRIEQY
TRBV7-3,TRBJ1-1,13,ASSRTGGANTEAF
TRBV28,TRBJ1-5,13,ASSFAQGGNQPQH
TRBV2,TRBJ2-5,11,ASSGSREETQY